This TCR beta chain stems from a study of a mutant IDH1 vaccine in newly diagnosed glioma. Turning to the study itself: Patients had eight vaccinations, in weeks 1, 3, 5, 7, 11, 15, 19 and 23. Before enrollment, the patients had been treated with radiotherapy alone, temozolomide alone, or both together. Most of them had received both. Vaccine dosing followed radiotherapy by 4-6 weeks, or accompanied temozolomide cycles.

As for time point: week 23, last vaccination. Doses of 300 ug of mutant IDH1 20-mer peptide were given with topical imiquimod. Some clones are missing from TCRdb's copy, which holds only in-frame ones; the method was immunoSEQ multiplex PCR. This sample has tens of thousands of clones, with more than 75% found just once. As concerns this clone: Its antigen remains unknown.

Findings and limits, study-wide: Vaccination induced immune responses in around 94% of patients.

The source material was PBMCs, sampled from a glioma patient whose treatment included an IDH1 peptide vaccine. The sequence came from a man younger than 45 with glioma.

This CDR3 reads CSDSGQAEAFF. The CDR3 DNA follows: TGCAGCGATTCAGGACAGGCTGAAGCTTTCTTT. The chain employs TRBV29-1 and TRBJ1-1, with 7 bases aligning to TRBD1. The CDR3 totals 11 residues. Germline V gene sequence: CDR1 SQVTM, CDR2 ANQGSEA. Unmatched junction bases numbered 5, after V lost 7 bases and J lost 6 bases.